This T cell receptor beta chain emerged from a study of T cells in Graves' hyperthyroidism and ophthalmopathy. The investigators amplified TCR beta CDR3 regions from RNA transcripts. HTBI primers were used for first-round RT-PCR of the TCR CDR3. MiXCR, run by TCRdb on the multiplex PCR reads, gives a single entry per CDR3 protein. The repertoire holds about 360,000 distinct CDR3 sequences, with about 25% as singletons. Turning to this clonotype: The junction shows a germline mismatch at one end, possibly a read error.

Patients aged 18 to 65 had newly diagnosed hyperthyroidism of under 2 months' duration. PBMCs were obtained from approximately 10 ml fresh peripheral blood. This CDR3 is 12 amino acids long. Germline V gives CDR1 MNHEY, CDR2 SVGEGT. Sequenced input: blood. The receptor's source is a man aged 50-60 years with Graves' hyperthyroidism. The genes are TRBV6-2 or TRBV6-3 and TRBJ2-3, with a possible D match to TRBD2 (5 bases). Here the CDR3 reads CASSYSGDTRYF. In DNA form, the CDR3 reads TGTGCCAGCAGTTACTCGGGAGATACGCGGTATTTT.